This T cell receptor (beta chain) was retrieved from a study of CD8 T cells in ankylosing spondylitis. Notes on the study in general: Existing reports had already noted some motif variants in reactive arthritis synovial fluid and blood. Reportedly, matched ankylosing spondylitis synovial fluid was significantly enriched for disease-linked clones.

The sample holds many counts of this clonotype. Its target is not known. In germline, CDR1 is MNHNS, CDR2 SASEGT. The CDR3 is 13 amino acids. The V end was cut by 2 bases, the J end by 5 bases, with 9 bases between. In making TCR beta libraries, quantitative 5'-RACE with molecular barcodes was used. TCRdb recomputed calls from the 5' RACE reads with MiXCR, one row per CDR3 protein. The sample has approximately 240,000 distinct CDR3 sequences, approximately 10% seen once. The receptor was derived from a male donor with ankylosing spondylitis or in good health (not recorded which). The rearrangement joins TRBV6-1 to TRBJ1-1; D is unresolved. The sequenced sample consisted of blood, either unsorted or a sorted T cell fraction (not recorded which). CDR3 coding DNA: TGTGCCAGCAGTGAATTCGGGCGGACTGAAGCTTTCTTT. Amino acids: CASSEFGRTEAFF.